The 10 T cell receptor beta chains given below trace back to one sample, sequenced in a study of CD8+ T cells in alopecia areata. Specified treatment: oral pan-JAK inhibitor, 5-10 mg twice daily. RNA, once extracted, was reverse transcribed into cDNA for use as the sequencing template. TCRdb's table, derived via immunoSEQ multiplex PCR, lists solely in-frame clones and lacks some. This sample has around 200,000 clones, with around 58% found just once. Sequences were derived from CD8+ T cells sorted from blood, sampled at week 24, from a patient treated with tofacitinib. These receptors all stem from a human donor with alopecia areata.

Points on this clone: One junction end does not reproduce the germline sequence, and a read error may be involved. DNA of the CDR3: TGCAGCGTTGGTTCCTCCAACAATGAGCAGTTCTTC. Translating it yields CSVGSSNNEQFF. The V call is TRBV29-1, the J call TRBJ2-1; D not resolved. This CDR3 spans 12 amino acids. CDR1 SQVTM and CDR2 ANQGSEA come from the germline V gene.

This clone was observed once. V gene TRBV9 combines with J gene TRBJ1-2; no definite D call. The germline V gene has CDR1 SGDLS and CDR2 YYNGEE. This CDR3 region has 12 residues. Trimming pared 3 bases from V and 6 bases from J, leaving 9 bases between. The CDR3 protein is CASSERANGYTF. Here the CDR3 DNA reads TGTGCCAGCAGCGAGCGAGCGAATGGCTACACCTTC.

The chain is built from TRBV4-1 and TRBJ2-7; no definite D call. This CDR3 is 14 amino acids long. Deletions cut 3 bases from V and 0 bases from J, with 9 bases between. The V gene's germline CDR1 is MGHRA and CDR2 YSYEKL. CDR3 sequence (DNA): TGCGCCAGCAGCCAGGGCTCGGGCTCCTACGAGCAGTACTTC. This codes for CASSQGSGSYEQYF.

The gene calls are TRBV7-9 and TRBJ2-4, with 7 bases identical to TRBD1. The germline V gene has CDR1 SEHNR and CDR2 FQNEAQ (reference sequence). With V trimmed by 10 bases and J by 8 bases, 17 bases remained unmatched. The CDR3 runs 15 residues. This CDR3 reads CATFDTGVDSDIQYF. The CDR3 DNA follows: TGTGCCACTTTTGATACAGGGGTGGATTCGGACATTCAGTACTTC.

The chain employs TRBV27 and TRBJ2-7; D may correspond to TRBD1 or TRBD2 (5 bases each). V dropped 7 bases and J dropped 0 bases, with 10 bases sitting between them. Germline V gene data show CDR1 as MNHEY and CDR2 as SMNVEV (reference sequence). CDR3 length equals 13 residues. The CDR3 loop is CASIGTDSYEQYF. The CDR3 nucleotides read TGTGCCAGCATTGGGACGGACTCCTACGAGCAGTACTTC.

The J gene is TRBJ1-5, the V gene TRBV4-2; unclear D gene. Germline V gene lookup returns CDR1 LGHNA and CDR2 YNFKEQ. Trimming took off 0 bases at V and 2 bases at J, with 11 bases between the two ends. This CDR3 has 16 residues. CDR3 amino acids: CASSQEFLGGNQPQHF. The CDR3 region has the DNA TGTGCCAGCAGCCAAGAGTTTTTGGGAGGCAATCAGCCCCAGCATTTT.

The V gene is TRBV19, the J gene TRBJ2-7; the D gene is possibly TRBD2 (6 bases). Germline V gene lookup returns CDR1 LNHDA and CDR2 SQIVND (reference sequence). The CDR3 extends over 15 amino acids. V gave up 3 bases and J gave up 0 bases, with 12 bases separating them. The CDR3, as DNA: TGTGCCAGTAGTATCCGGGACGGGAGCTCCTACGAGCAGTACTTC. Amino acids: CASSIRDGSSYEQYF.

As for this clone: A read error is the likely source, as a far larger clone sits one nucleotide away. Additional DNA sequences in this sample encode the identical CDR3. The chain is built from TRBV13 and TRBJ2-1, with no clear D. This CDR3 spans 11 amino acids. V lost 6 bases to trimming and J lost 13 bases, with 13 bases between them. Germline V gene data show CDR1 as PRHDT and CDR2 as FYEKMQ (reference sequence). The CDR3 loop is CASSGSGDQFF. The CDR3 nucleotides are TGTGCCAGCAGTGGCTCCGGCGATCAGTTCTTC.

This CDR3 reads CSVEGATGGATYGYTF. CDR3 nucleotide sequence: TGCAGCGTTGAAGGGGCGACAGGGGGCGCAACCTATGGCTACACCTTC. The rearrangement joins TRBV29-1 to TRBJ1-2, with 10 bases identical to TRBD1. CDR3 length: 16 residues. The V gene end was trimmed by 1 base and the J gene end by 4 bases; junction bases not matched to a gene: 9. CDR1 is SQVTM and CDR2 is ANQGSEA in the germline V gene.

In DNA form, the CDR3 reads TGCGCCAGCAGTTGGATCTTACCTAATTCACCCCTCCACTTT. Its translation: CASSWILPNSPLHF. This rearrangement joins TRBV5-1 to TRBJ1-6, with D unclear. The CDR3 totals 14 residues. Germline V gene data show CDR1 as SGHRS and CDR2 as YFSETQ. The germline V and J ends were trimmed by 5 bases and 6 bases, with 12 bases remaining between them.